The clone carrying this T cell receptor (beta chain) appeared a few times. The data derive from a study of blood T cell repertoires in COVID-19. Background on the study: Samples taken during acute and convalescent COVID-19 were collected in the United States, Italy and Spain.

The germline gives CDR1 SGHVS, CDR2 FNYEAQ. There are 13 residues in the CDR3. Trimming took 4 bases from V and 0 from J, leaving 6 bases between them. As handled by the study authors: Reference gene primer amplification in the assay estimated nucleated cell counts. The table came from immunoSEQ multiplex PCR; TCRdb's copy has only in-frame clones and leaves some out. Clonal size and the V and J genes are those of that table, whereas D and trimming came from the DNA. The data hold approximately 130,000 clones, with approximately 80% observed a single time. Specimen: peripheral blood. The sequence came from a human donor in a cohort sampled during active COVID-19. This chain connects TRBV7-6 to TRBJ1-2, with no clear D. The chain's CDR3 is CASSSHSNYGYTF. The CDR3 coding sequence is TGTGCCAGCAGCTCCCACTCTAACTATGGCTACACCTTC.